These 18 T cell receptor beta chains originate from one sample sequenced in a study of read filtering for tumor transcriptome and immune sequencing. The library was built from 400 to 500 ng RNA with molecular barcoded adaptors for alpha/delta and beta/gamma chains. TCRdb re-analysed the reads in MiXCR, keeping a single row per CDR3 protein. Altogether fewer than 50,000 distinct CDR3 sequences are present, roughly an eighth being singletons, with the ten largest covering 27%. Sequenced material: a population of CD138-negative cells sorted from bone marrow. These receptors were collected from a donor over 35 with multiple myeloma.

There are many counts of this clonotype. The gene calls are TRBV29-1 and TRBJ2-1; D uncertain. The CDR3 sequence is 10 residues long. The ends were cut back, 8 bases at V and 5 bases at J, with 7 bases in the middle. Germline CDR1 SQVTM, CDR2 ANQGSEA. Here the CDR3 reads CSSGDNEQFF. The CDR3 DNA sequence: TGCAGCTCTGGAGACAATGAGCAGTTCTTC.

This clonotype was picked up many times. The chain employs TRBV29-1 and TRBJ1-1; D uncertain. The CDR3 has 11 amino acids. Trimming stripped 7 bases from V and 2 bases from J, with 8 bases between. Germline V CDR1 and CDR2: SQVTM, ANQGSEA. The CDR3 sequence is CSGEVNTEAFF. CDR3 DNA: TGCAGCGGGGAGGTAAACACTGAAGCTTTCTTT.

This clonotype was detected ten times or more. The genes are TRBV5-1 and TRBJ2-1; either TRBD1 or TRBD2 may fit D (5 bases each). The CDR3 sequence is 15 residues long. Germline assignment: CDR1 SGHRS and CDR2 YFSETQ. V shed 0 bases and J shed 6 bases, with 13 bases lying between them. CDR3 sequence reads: CASSLDTGTTNEQFF. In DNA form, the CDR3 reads TGCGCCAGCAGCTTGGACACCGGGACCACCAATGAGCAGTTCTTC.

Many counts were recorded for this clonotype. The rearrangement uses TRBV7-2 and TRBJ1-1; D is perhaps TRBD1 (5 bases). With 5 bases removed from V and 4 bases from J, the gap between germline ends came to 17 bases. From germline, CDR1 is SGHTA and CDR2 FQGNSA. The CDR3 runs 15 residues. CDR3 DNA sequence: TGTGCCAGCAGCCCCGAGGGGCGCCGGGGCACTGAAGCTTTCTTT. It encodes CASSPEGRRGTEAFF.

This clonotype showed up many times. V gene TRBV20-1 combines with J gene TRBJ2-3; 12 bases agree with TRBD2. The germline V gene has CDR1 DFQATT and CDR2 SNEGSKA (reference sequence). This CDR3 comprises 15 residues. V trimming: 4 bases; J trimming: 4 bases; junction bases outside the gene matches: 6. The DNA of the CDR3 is TGCAGTGCTATCAGGACTAGCGGGATGGCAGATACGCAGTATTTT. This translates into CSAIRTSGMADTQYF.

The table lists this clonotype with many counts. DNA for the CDR3: TGTGCCAGCAGCCGAATTTCGCGGGAAGATACGCAGTATTTT. It is translated as CASSRISREDTQYF. This chain uses TRBV6-6 with TRBJ2-3; tentative D call: TRBD2 (6 bases). The germline gives CDR1 MNHNY, CDR2 SVGAGI (reference sequence). This CDR3 has 14 residues. Trimming left V 6 bases short and J 5 bases short, with 15 bases between.

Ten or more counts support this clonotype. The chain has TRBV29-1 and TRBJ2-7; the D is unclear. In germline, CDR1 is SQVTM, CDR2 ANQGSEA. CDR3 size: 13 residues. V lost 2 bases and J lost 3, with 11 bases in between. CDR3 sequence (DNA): TGCAGCGTTGAACCCTCGGACGGCTACGAGCAGTACTTC. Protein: CSVEPSDGYEQYF.

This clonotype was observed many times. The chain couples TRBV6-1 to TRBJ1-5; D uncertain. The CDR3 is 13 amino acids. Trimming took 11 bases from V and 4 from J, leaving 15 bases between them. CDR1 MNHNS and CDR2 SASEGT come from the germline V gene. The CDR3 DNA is TGTGCCGGAGACGAAACGGGGAATCAGCCCCAGCATTTT. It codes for CAGDETGNQPQHF.

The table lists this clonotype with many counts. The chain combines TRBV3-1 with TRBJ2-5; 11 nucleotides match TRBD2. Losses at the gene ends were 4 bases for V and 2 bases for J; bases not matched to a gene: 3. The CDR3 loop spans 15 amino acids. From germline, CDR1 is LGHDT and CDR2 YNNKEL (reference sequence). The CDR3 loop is CASSRLAGPQETQYF. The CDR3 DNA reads TGTGCCAGCAGCCGACTAGCGGGACCACAAGAGACCCAGTACTTC.

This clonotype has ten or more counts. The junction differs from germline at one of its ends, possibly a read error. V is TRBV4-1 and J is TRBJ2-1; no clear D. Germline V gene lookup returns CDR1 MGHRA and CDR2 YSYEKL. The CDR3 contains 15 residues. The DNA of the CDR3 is TGTGCCAGCAGCCAAGAGGCGGACGGTTACAATGAGCAGTTCTTC. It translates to CASSQEADGYNEQFF.

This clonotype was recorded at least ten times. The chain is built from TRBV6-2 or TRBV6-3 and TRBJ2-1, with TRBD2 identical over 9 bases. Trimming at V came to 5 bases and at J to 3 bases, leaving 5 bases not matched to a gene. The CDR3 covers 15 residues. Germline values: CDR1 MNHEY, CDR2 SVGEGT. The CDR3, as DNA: TGTGCCAGCAGTCCTAGCGGGGTTATCTACAATGAGCAGTTCTTC. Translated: CASSPSGVIYNEQFF.

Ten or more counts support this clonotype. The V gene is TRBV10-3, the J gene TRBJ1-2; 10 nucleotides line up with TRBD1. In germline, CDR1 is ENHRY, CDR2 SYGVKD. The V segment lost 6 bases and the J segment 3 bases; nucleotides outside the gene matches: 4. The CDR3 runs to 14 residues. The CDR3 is CAISPGQGDYGYTF. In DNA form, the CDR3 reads TGTGCCATCAGCCCCGGACAGGGGGACTATGGCTACACCTTC.

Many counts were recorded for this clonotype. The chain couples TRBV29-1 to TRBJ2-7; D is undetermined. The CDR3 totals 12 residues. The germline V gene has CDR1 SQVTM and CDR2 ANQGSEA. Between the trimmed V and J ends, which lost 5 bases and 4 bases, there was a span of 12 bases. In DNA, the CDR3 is TGCAGCGTTCTGGCAGCGTCGTACGAGCAGTACTTC. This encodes CSVLAASYEQYF.

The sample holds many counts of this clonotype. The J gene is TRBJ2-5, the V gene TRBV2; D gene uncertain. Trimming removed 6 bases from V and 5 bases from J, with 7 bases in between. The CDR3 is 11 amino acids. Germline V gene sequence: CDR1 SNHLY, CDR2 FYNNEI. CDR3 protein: CASSRRETQYF. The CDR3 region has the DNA TGTGCCAGCAGCCGTAGGGAGACCCAGTACTTC.

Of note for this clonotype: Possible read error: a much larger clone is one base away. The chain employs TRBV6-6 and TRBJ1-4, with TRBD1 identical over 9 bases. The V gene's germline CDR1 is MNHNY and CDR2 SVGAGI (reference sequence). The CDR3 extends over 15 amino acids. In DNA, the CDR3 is TGTGCCGGCAGTTACTCGACAGGGGGAGGAGAAAAACTGTTTTTT. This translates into CAGSYSTGGGEKLFF.

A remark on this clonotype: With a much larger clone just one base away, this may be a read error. CDR3 residues: CASSIFRGEPFF. DNA for the CDR3: TGTGCCAGCAGCATATTCAGGGGGGAGCCGTTTTTT. The chain uses TRBV27 and TRBJ2-2; D perhaps matches TRBD1 (7 bases). The CDR3 is 12 amino acids. Germline loops: CDR1 MNHEY, CDR2 SMNVEV (reference sequence).

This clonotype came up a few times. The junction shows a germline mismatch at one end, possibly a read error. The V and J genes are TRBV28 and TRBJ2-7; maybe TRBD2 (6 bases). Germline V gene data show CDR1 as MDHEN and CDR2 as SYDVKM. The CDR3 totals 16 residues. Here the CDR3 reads CTSCRGKGAACYEQYF. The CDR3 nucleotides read TGTACCAGCTGTCGGGGGAAGGGAGCCGCCTGCTACGAGCAGTACTTC.

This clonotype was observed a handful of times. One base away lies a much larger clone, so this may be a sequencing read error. CDR3 nucleotide sequence: TGTGCCATCCAGAAGGGACAGGGATACACTGAAGCTCTCTTT. As protein: CAIQKGQGYTEALF. The gene calls are TRBV21-1 and TRBJ1-1; the table's D gene call, TRBD1, was not cross checked with the DNA. TRBV21-1 is an annotated pseudogene. CDR3 length: 14 residues.